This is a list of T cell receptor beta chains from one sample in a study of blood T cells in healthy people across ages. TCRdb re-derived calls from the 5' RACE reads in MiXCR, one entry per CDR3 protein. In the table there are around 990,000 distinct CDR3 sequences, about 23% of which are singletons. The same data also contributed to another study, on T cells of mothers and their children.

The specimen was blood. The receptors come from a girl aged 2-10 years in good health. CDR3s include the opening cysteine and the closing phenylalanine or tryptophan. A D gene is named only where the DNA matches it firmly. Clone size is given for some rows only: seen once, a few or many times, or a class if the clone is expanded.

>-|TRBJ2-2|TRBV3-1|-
CASRVSGATGELFF
TGTGCCAGCAGAGTATCAGGGGCCACCGGGGAGCTGTTTTTT
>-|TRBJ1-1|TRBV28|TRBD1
CASSSRQGSSTEAFF
TGTGCCAGCAGTTCCAGACAGGGGAGTTCGACTGAAGCTTTCTTT
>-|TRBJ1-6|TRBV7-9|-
CASSRDSTTLHF
TGTGCCAGCAGCAGGGATTCAACCACCCTCCACTTT
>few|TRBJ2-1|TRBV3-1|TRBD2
CASSQGTSGRNEQFF
TGTGCCAGCAGCCAAGGGACTAGCGGGAGGAATGAGCAGTTCTTC
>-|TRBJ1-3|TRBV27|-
CASSLSHPGNTIYF
TGTGCCAGCAGTTTATCACACCCTGGAAACACCATATATTTT
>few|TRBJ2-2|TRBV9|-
CASSVVTGELFF
TGTGCCAGCAGCGTTGTCACCGGGGAGCTGTTTTTT
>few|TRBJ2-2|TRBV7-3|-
CASSFSISRGTGELFF
TGTGCCAGCAGCTTTAGTATTTCGCGCGGGACCGGGGAGCTGTTTTTT
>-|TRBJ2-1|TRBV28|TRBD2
CASRPGTSGRGGGNEQFF
TGTGCCAGCAGACCCGGGACTAGCGGTCGGGGGGGTGGCAATGAGCAGTTCTTC
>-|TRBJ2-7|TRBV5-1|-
CASRLTITEFNEQYF
TGCGCCAGCAGATTGACCATCACCGAGTTTAACGAGCAGTACTTC
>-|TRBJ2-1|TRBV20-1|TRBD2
CSASIIAGKGNEQFF
TGCAGTGCAAGTATCATAGCGGGGAAAGGCAATGAGCAGTTCTTC
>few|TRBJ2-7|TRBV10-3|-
CAISESGEGPYEQYF
TGTGCCATCAGTGAGTCGGGAGAAGGTCCCTACGAGCAGTACTTC
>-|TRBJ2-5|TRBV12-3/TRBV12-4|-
CASSSREVTQYF
TGTGCCAGCAGCTCCAGGGAAGTGACCCAGTACTTC
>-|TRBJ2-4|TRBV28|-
CASSLGQLAKNIQYF
TGTGCCAGCAGTTTGGGACAACTAGCCAAAAACATTCAGTACTTC
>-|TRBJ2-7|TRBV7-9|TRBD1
CASSSWDSAYEQYF
TGTGCCAGCAGCTCCTGGGACAGCGCCTACGAGCAGTACTTC
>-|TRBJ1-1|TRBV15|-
CATSRDMETEAFF
TGTGCCACCAGCAGGGACATGGAGACTGAGGCTTTCTTT
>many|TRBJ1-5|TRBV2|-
CASSFGQSNQPQHF
TGTGCCAGCAGTTTCGGACAGAGCAATCAGCCCCAGCATTTT
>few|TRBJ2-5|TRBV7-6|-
CASSLGPSGYQETQYF
TGTGCCAGCAGCTTAGGGCCGAGCGGGTACCAAGAGACCCAGTACTTC
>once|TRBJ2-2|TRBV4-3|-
CASSQDYGGNRELFF
TGCGCCAGCAGCCAAGACTATGGCGGGAACCGGGAGCTGTTTTTT
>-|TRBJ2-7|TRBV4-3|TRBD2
CASSHTGTKNEQYF
TGCGCCAGCAGCCACACCGGGACTAAAAACGAGCAGTACTTC
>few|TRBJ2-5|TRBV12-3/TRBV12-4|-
CASSLLGARETQYF
TGTGCCAGCAGTTTATTGGGAGCCCGAGAGACCCAGTACTTC
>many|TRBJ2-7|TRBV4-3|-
CASSHGRNEQYF
TGCGCCAGCAGCCACGGTAGGAACGAGCAGTACTTC
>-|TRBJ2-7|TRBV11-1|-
CASSLGRGVYEQYF
TGTGCCAGCAGCTTAGGTCGGGGCGTCTACGAGCAGTACTTC
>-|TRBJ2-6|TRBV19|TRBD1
CASWAGTGAPGANVLTF
TGTGCCAGTTGGGCCGGGACAGGGGCGCCCGGGGCCAACGTCCTGACTTTC
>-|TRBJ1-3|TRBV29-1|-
CSVVGDKFGNTIYF
TGCAGCGTTGTGGGGGACAAGTTCGGAAACACCATATATTTT
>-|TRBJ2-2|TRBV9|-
CASSVAGTNTGELFF
TGTGCCAGCAGCGTAGCGGGAACGAACACCGGGGAGCTGTTTTTT
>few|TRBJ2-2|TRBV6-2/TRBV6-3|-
CASTTTEKNTGELFF
TGTGCCAGCACCACTACCGAAAAGAACACCGGGGAGCTGTTTTTT
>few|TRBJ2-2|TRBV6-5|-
CASSYFGGVNTGELFF
TGTGCCAGCAGTTACTTCGGCGGGGTAAACACCGGGGAGCTGTTTTTT
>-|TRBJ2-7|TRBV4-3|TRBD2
CASSQEIAGSSYEQYF
TGCGCCAGCAGCCAAGAGATAGCGGGAAGCTCCTACGAGCAGTACTTC
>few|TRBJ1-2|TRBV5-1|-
CASQPSDGNYGYTF
TGCGCCAGCCAGCCGTCGGACGGGAACTATGGCTACACCTTC
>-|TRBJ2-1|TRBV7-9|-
CASSSGLLNYNEQFF
TGTGCCAGCAGCTCGGGACTGCTAAATTACAATGAGCAGTTCTTC
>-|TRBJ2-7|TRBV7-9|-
CASRKKARSSYEQYF
TGTGCCAGCAGGAAAAAGGCCCGGAGCTCCTACGAGCAGTACTTC
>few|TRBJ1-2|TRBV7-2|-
CASSYDSTGYGYTF
TGTGCCAGCAGCTACGACAGCACCGGGTATGGCTACACCTTC
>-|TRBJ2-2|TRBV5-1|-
CASSYAGNTGELFF
TGCGCCAGCAGCTACGCCGGGAACACCGGGGAGCTGTTTTTT
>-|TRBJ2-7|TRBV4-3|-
CASSQDAGGGTYEQYF
TGCGCCAGCAGCCAAGACGCGGGCGGCGGAACCTACGAGCAGTACTTC
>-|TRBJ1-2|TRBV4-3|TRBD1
CASSQQTGWGGYTF
TGCGCCAGCAGCCAACAGACAGGGTGGGGCGGCTACACCTTC
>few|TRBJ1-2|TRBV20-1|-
CTVDEEGIMGYTF
TGCACCGTCGATGAGGAGGGGATCATGGGCTACACCTTC
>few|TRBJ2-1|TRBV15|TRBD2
CATSRDRWLAGSYNEQFF
TGTGCCACCAGCAGAGATAGGTGGCTAGCGGGCTCCTACAATGAGCAGTTCTTC
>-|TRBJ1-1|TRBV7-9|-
CASSRTLLGTEAFF
TGTGCCAGCAGCCGGACTTTGTTGGGCACTGAAGCTTTCTTT
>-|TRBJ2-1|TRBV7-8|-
CASSLFAGMDEQFF
TGTGCCAGCAGCTTATTTGCGGGAATGGATGAGCAGTTCTTC
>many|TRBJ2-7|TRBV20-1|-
CSAPGPSSYEQYF
TGCAGTGCCCCGGGACCGAGCTCCTACGAGCAGTACTTC
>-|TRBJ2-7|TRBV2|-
CASRGDPEEQYF
TGTGCCAGCAGGGGGGACCCTGAGGAGCAGTACTTC
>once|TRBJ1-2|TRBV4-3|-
CASSQEKGVNYGYTF
TGCGCCAGCAGCCAAGAGAAGGGCGTTAACTATGGCTACACCTTC
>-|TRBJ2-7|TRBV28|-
CASSPSFGGGTSYEQYF
TGTGCCAGCAGTCCTTCATTCGGCGGCGGGACATCCTACGAGCAGTACTTC
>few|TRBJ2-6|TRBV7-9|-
CANSPSSGANVLTF
TGTGCCAACAGCCCGTCCTCTGGGGCCAACGTCCTGACTTTC
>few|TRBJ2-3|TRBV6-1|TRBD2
CASGSSGVGTDTQYF
TGTGCCAGCGGTTCTAGCGGGGTGGGGACAGATACGCAGTATTTT
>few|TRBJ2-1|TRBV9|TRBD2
CASSVVGTSGYNEQFF
TGTGCCAGCAGCGTAGTCGGGACTAGCGGCTACAATGAGCAGTTCTTC
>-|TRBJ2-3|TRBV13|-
CASSLAHPTDTQYF
TGTGCCAGCAGCTTGGCCCACCCAACGGATACGCAGTATTTT
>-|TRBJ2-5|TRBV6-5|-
CASSHSQIIQETQYF
TGTGCCAGCAGTCACTCACAGATAATACAAGAGACCCAGTACTTC
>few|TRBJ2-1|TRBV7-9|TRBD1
CASRPSGQGYNEQFF
TGTGCCAGTCGACCCTCGGGACAGGGTTACAATGAGCAGTTCTTC
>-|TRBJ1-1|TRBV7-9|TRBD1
CASSLEGRGRENTEAFF
TGTGCCAGCAGCTTAGAGGGCAGGGGGCGAGAGAACACTGAAGCTTTCTTT
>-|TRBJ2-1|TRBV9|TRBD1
CASSQGAGAYNEQFF
TGTGCCAGCAGCCAGGGGGCAGGGGCCTACAATGAGCAGTTCTTC
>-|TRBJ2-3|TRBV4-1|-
CASSQALGPGADTQYF
TGCGCCAGCAGCCAAGCCCTAGGACCGGGGGCAGATACGCAGTATTTT
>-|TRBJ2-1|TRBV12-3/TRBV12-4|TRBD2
CASSSSGPLAAAYNEQFF
TGTGCCAGCAGTTCCTCCGGACCCCTAGCGGCTGCCTACAATGAGCAGTTCTTC